The next 8 T cell receptor beta chains were all read from a single sample in a study of blood T cell repertoires in COVID-19. Libraries were prepared by immunoSEQ multiplex PCR; TCRdb keeps only in-frame clonotypes and omits some of them. The sample includes about 99,000 clones, 86% of them seen just once. Sequencing was done on a sample of peripheral blood. Source of these receptors: a woman aged 60-70 years in a cohort sampled during active or convalescent COVID-19.

The chain has TRBV2 and TRBJ2-7; 11 bases align to TRBD2. There are 15 residues in the CDR3. With 8 bases clipped from V and 5 bases from J, the junction kept 11 bases outside the gene matches. Germline CDR1 SNHLY, CDR2 FYNNEI. CDR3 DNA: TGTGCCAGCCAGGGTGCTAGCGGGAGGATCGACGAGCAGTACTTC. It yields the protein CASQGASGRIDEQYF.

The V call is TRBV7-9, the J call TRBJ2-7, with D perhaps TRBD2 (5 bases). The CDR3 totals 13 residues. Trimming shortened V by 1 base and J by 5 bases, and 9 bases separated the two germline ends. The germline V gene has CDR1 SEHNR and CDR2 FQNEAQ (reference sequence). CDR3 in amino acids: CASSLEMRDEQYF. CDR3 DNA sequence: TGTGCCAGCAGCTTAGAGATGAGGGACGAGCAGTACTTC.

This chain links TRBV28 with TRBJ2-7; TRBD2 matches at 7 bases. The junction had 6 bases not matched to a gene; V was cut back by 6 bases and J by 4 bases. CDR3 length: 13 amino acids. Germline V gene data show CDR1 as MDHEN and CDR2 as SYDVKM. CDR3 sequence: CASSPGGEYEQYF. Written as DNA, the CDR3 is TGTGCCAGCAGCCCGGGGGGAGAGTACGAGCAGTACTTC.

V gene TRBV9 combines with J gene TRBJ2-1, with 11 bases lining up with TRBD2. V was pared by 3 bases and J by 12 bases, with 2 bases of the junction left unmatched. CDR1 is SGDLS and CDR2 is YYNGEE in the germline V gene. CDR3 length: 12 residues. CDR3 protein: CASSATSGGQFF. The CDR3 DNA is TGTGCCAGCAGCGCAACTAGCGGGGGGCAGTTCTTC.

The rearrangement links TRBV7-9 to TRBJ1-2; 8 nucleotides align to TRBD1. This CDR3 has 14 amino acids. Germline V lookup: CDR1 SEHNR, CDR2 FQNEAQ (reference sequence). J gave up 7 bases and V 7 bases, and 11 bases lay outside the gene matches. The CDR3 protein is CASTPETGALGYTF. The CDR3 nucleotides read TGTGCCAGCACGCCCGAGACAGGGGCCCTTGGCTACACCTTC.

This chain uses TRBV7-9 with TRBJ2-7; TRBD2 is a possible D gene (5 bases). In germline, CDR1 is SEHNR, CDR2 FQNEAQ (reference sequence). V gave up 5 bases and J gave up 3 bases, with 11 bases separating them. This CDR3 has 13 residues. The CDR3 DNA reads as TGTGCCAGCAGCATCGGGGTTGTCTACGAGCAGTACTTC. Its protein is CASSIGVVYEQYF.

This chain joins TRBV6-5 and TRBJ1-2; D may be TRBD1 (6 bases). V was shortened by 10 bases and J by 2 bases, with 14 bases between the two germline ends. The length of the CDR3 is 13 residues. CDR1 is MNHEY and CDR2 is SVGAGI in the germline V gene. DNA of the CDR3: TGTGCCACCCTGGACAGCTGGAACTATGGCTACACCTTC. Translating gives CATLDSWNYGYTF.

This sequence joins TRBV11-2 and TRBJ2-5; 9 bases agree with TRBD1. This CDR3 has 19 residues. V trimming: 3 bases; J trimming: 5 bases; junction bases outside the gene matches: 19. From germline, CDR1 is SGHAT and CDR2 FQNNGV. The CDR3 DNA reads TGTGCCAGCAGCTTGAACCCCCCGACAGGGGGTATATACGGGGAGACCCAGTACTTC. This gives the protein CASSLNPPTGGIYGETQYF.